This TCR beta chain came from a study of OX40 agonist ivuxolimab in advanced cancers. Study summary: Participants averaged approximately 65 years of age (range roughly 23 to 90) and were 75% to 90% male. Partial responses were observed in three patients, of whom one had hepatocellular carcinoma and two had cutaneous melanoma.

Clones were read by immunoSEQ multiplex PCR, and TCRdb kept only the in-frame ones, dropping some. This table has 90,000 to 100,000 clones, about 96% appearing once. Germline assignment: CDR1 SGHAT and CDR2 FQDESV (reference sequence). V lost 4 bases, J lost 6 bases, and 7 bases lay in between. CDR3 length: 12 amino acids. Broader study findings: In the 0.1 to 3.0 mg/kg range, CD4+ and CD8+ blood T cells had expanded clonally by week 6. Patients who responded partially at 0.1-3.0 mg/kg showed clonal expansion ranking among the lowest.

Comment on this clone: Its target is unknown.

Sequenced here: CD4+ or CD8+ T cells sorted from blood, sampled in a trial of the OX40 agonist ivuxolimab. The J gene is TRBJ2-1, the V gene TRBV11-1; D is uncertain. The TCR originated in an adult with an advanced solid tumor such as melanoma, head and neck, liver or kidney cancer. The CDR3 here is CASSSYSNEQFF. CDR3 nucleotides: TGTGCCAGCAGCTCCTACTCCAATGAGCAGTTCTTC.